The 2 T cell receptor beta chains below all came from one sample that was sequenced in a study of human T cells and chemical hapten exposure. From the RACE reads, TCRdb called clonotypes with MiXCR, one entry per CDR3 protein. The table has about 85,000 distinct CDR3 sequences, around 10% seen once. As for time point: patch test 2, 6 weeks after DPC sensitization. As for treatment: therapeutic diphenylcyclopropenone sensitization with weekly scalp DPC. The material was whole blood, obtained in connection with sensitization to the hapten diphenylcyclopropenone (DPC). The receptors originated from a man between 18 and 29 years old with alopecia areata. Some clones in this sample may be carry-over from other donors' samples.

This clonotype was recorded at least ten times. The chain uses TRBV7-3 and TRBJ2-2; 8 nucleotides line up with TRBD1. The CDR3 loop spans 16 amino acids. In germline, CDR1 is SGHTA, CDR2 FQGTGA. V gave up 1 base and J gave up 7 bases; unmatched junction bases: 8. This chain's CDR3 is CASSLKRPGGSGELFF. The DNA of the CDR3 is TGTGCCAGCAGCTTAAAACGGCCAGGGGGCAGCGGGGAGCTGTTTTTT.

The CDR3 sequence: CATGRGLRDYEQYF. The CDR3 DNA reads as TGTGCCACCGGACGGGGGCTAAGGGACTACGAGCAGTACTTC. The genes are TRBV10-3 and TRBJ2-7, with D possibly called TRBD1 or TRBD2 (6 bases each). The V and J ends lost 10 bases and 3 bases respectively, with 19 bases between them. The CDR3 consists of 14 residues. Germline assignment: CDR1 ENHRY and CDR2 SYGVKD.